The 17 T cell receptor beta chains below come from one sample, sequenced in a study of type 1 and type 2 diabetes patients. Genomic DNA was the PCR template. The TCR beta CDR3 region was amplified using 30 forward and 13 reverse primers. TCRdb processed the multiplex PCR reads anew with MiXCR; each CDR3 protein has one entry. The table lists 250,000 or so distinct CDR3 sequences, around 47% of them singletons. Specimen: peripheral blood mononuclear cells (PBMCs). Receptors were obtained from a man in his late teens or twenties with type 2 diabetes.

In its sample, this clonotype was seen a few times. The chain has TRBV20-1 and TRBJ2-7; D remains unclear. Germline loops: CDR1 DFQATT, CDR2 SNEGSKA (reference sequence). This CDR3 is 11 amino acids long. V was trimmed by 6 bases and J by 3 bases, leaving 9 bases between them. DNA for the CDR3: TGCAGTGCCAATGTTGGCTACGAGCAGTACTTC. Translated, it gives CSANVGYEQYF.

Comments on this clonotype: A junction boundary mismatches the germline segment, possibly from a read error. The chain links TRBV20-1 to TRBJ2-3, with a tentative D call TRBD2 (5 bases). CDR3 size: 14 residues. Germline V CDR1 and CDR2: DFQATT, SNEGSKA (reference sequence). The CDR3 loop reads CSARDIEGTDTRYF. Written as DNA, the CDR3 is TGCAGTGCTAGAGATATCGAGGGCACAGATACGCGGTATTTT.

J is TRBJ1-5 and V is TRBV12-3 or TRBV12-4; D perhaps matches TRBD1 (5 bases). The CDR3 length is 15 residues. V lost 3 bases and J 1 base, leaving 10 bases between the germline ends. The CDR3 DNA reads as TGTGCCAGCAGTTTCGGAGGACAAAGCAATCAGCCCCAGCATTTT. It is translated as CASSFGGQSNQPQHF.

This clonotype was counted once. V is TRBV7-9 and J is TRBJ1-1, with D maybe TRBD1 (5 bases). The CDR3 is 11 amino acids. V was trimmed by 5 bases and J by 9 bases, leaving 10 bases between them. Germline V gene sequence: CDR1 SEHNR, CDR2 FQNEAQ (reference sequence). The DNA of the CDR3 is TGTGCCAGCAGCCAGGGTTCTAAAGCTTTCTTT. It encodes CASSQGSKAFF.

A remark on this clonotype: At one boundary the junction diverges from the germline segment, which might be a read error. The gene calls are TRBV27 and TRBJ2-5; 11 nucleotides agree with TRBD2. This CDR3 comprises 14 residues. Looked up from germline, CDR1 is MNHEY and CDR2 is SMNVEV (reference sequence). CDR3 sequence reads: CASSLIAGGETRYF. CDR3 DNA: TGTGCCAGCAGTCTCATAGCGGGAGGGGAGACCCGGTACTTC.

This clonotype was observed a handful of times. This chain joins TRBV7-2 and TRBJ2-7, with TRBD1 matching over 8 bases. V gave up 7 bases and J gave up 3 bases; unmatched junction bases: 8. The CDR3 sequence is 14 residues long. CDR1 is SGHTA and CDR2 is FQGNSA in the germline V gene. The CDR3 reads CASTRDRSVYEQYF. CDR3 in DNA: TGTGCCAGCACCCGGGACAGGTCCGTCTACGAGCAGTACTTC.

The CDR3 nucleotides read TGCAGTGCTAGAGATTCTCTGGGGGGTTACGGTGGCACAGATACGCAGTATTTT. Translating it yields CSARDSLGGYGGTDTQYF. The rearrangement uses TRBV20-1 and TRBJ2-3, with TRBD2 as a possible D gene (6 bases). Trimming shortened V by 0 bases and J by 1 base, and 20 bases separated the two germline ends. The V gene's germline CDR1 is DFQATT and CDR2 SNEGSKA (reference sequence). CDR3 length equals 18 residues.

With regard to this clonotype: A single base separates this from a much larger clone, so it may be a read error. The missing conserved phenylalanine or tryptophan at the end of this CDR3 makes a read error likely. The rearrangement uses TRBV25-1 and TRBJ2-7; no clear D. Germline CDR1 is MGHDK and CDR2 is SYGVNS. With 3 bases removed from V and 2 bases from J, the gap between germline ends came to 11 bases. The CDR3 runs to 14 residues. DNA of the CDR3: TGTGCCAGCAGTGATGGCAGCTCGACCTACGAGCAGTACTCC. Translating it yields CASSDGSSTYEQYS.

The chain employs TRBV12-3 or TRBV12-4 and TRBJ1-1, with D maybe TRBD1 (5 bases). V lost 5 bases and J lost 0, with 13 bases in between. The CDR3 length is 15 residues. For the CDR3, the DNA is TGTGCCAGCAGTACCTTAACAGGTATGAACACTGAAGCTTTCTTT. It translates to CASSTLTGMNTEAFF.

This chain uses TRBV27 with TRBJ2-3; TRBD2 matches 12 bases. The CDR3 has 19 residues. The trim removed 5 bases at V and 0 bases at J, leaving 12 bases unmatched. Germline V gives CDR1 MNHEY, CDR2 SMNVEV (reference sequence). The CDR3 loop is CASSPTHRGLAGSTDTQYF. In DNA form, the CDR3 reads TGTGCCAGCAGTCCCACTCACCGCGGACTAGCGGGGAGCACAGATACGCAGTATTTT.

The V gene is TRBV25-1, the J gene TRBJ1-2, with TRBD1 identical over 9 bases. In germline, CDR1 is MGHDK, CDR2 SYGVNS. CDR3 length: 14 residues. Trimming removed 3 bases from V and 2 bases from J; junction bases left unmatched: 1. In DNA form, the CDR3 reads TGTGCCAGCAGTGAGGGACAGGGAAACTATGGCTACACCTTC. Residues: CASSEGQGNYGYTF.

The chain uses TRBV7-2 and TRBJ1-4; possibly TRBD1 for D (5 bases). This CDR3 has 15 residues. The germline V gene has CDR1 SGHTA and CDR2 FQGNSA. Trimming stripped 3 bases from V and 8 bases from J, with 16 bases between. The CDR3 DNA reads as TGTGCCAGCAGCTTCGGGGCCGGGTTGAACGAAAAACTGTTTTTT. As protein: CASSFGAGLNEKLFF.

The V and J genes are TRBV30 and TRBJ2-7; D ambiguous. V was pared by 1 base and J by 2 bases, with 9 bases between. Looked up from germline, CDR1 is GTSNPN and CDR2 is SVGIG (reference sequence). The CDR3 sequence is 13 residues long. CDR3 in amino acids: CAWSEWATYEQYF. CDR3 coding DNA: TGTGCCTGGAGTGAGTGGGCCACCTACGAGCAGTACTTC.

This clonotype was counted ten times or more. The chain links TRBV10-3 to TRBJ2-5; D uncertain. V was trimmed by 4 bases and J by 1 base, leaving 13 bases between them. The CDR3 has 15 residues. The V gene's germline CDR1 is ENHRY and CDR2 SYGVKD. Here the CDR3 DNA reads TGTGCCATCAGTGGGGGTAAAGTCAGCCAAGAGACCCAGTACTTC. It is translated as CAISGGKVSQETQYF.

The chain carries TRBV6-4 and TRBJ1-6; D uncertain. Deletions cut 5 bases from V and 6 bases from J, with 14 bases between. Germline CDR1 and CDR2: MRHNA and SNTAGT. This CDR3 has 15 residues. CDR3 sequence reads: CASSLGQVLNSPLHF. CDR3 in DNA: TGTGCCAGCAGTTTAGGCCAGGTTCTTAATTCACCCCTCCACTTT.

The rearrangement joins TRBV12-3 or TRBV12-4 to TRBJ1-1; 11 nucleotides line up with TRBD1. The length of the CDR3 is 14 residues. With V trimmed by 1 base and J by 8 bases, 3 bases remained unmatched. CDR3 nucleotide sequence: TGTGCCAGCAGTTTAGGGGACAGGGGGTCCGAAGCTTTCTTT. This translates into CASSLGDRGSEAFF.

This clonotype was seen a handful of times. The chain links TRBV10-3 to TRBJ2-5; D unresolved. The V gene lost 6 bases and the J gene lost 4 bases, with 18 bases spanning the gap. Germline V CDR1 and CDR2: ENHRY, SYGVKD. The CDR3 covers 15 residues. This CDR3 reads CAISRPGPTAETQYF. The CDR3 DNA reads TGTGCCATCAGCCGCCCTGGACCTACGGCAGAGACCCAGTACTTC.